This entry lists 29 T cell receptor beta chains sequenced from one sample in a study of siplizumab effects on memory and regulatory T cells. Measured with immunoSEQ multiplex PCR; TCRdb has only the in-frame clones, and not every one. Here the sample spans over 95,000 clones, 85% to 95% being singletons. Sample: non-Treg CD4+ T cells sorted from blood. The source of these receptors is a human donor in good health.

Details on this clone: The junction departs from the called germline gene at one end, perhaps through a read error. The chain is built from TRBV5-1 and TRBJ1-5; TRBD1 matches at 11 bases. Germline V gene sequence: CDR1 SGHRS, CDR2 YFSETQ. The CDR3 is 14 amino acids. The CDR3, as DNA: TGCGCCAGCAGCTGGACAGGGGGCAACCAGCCCCAGCATTTT. This translates into CASSWTGGNQPQHF.

Only one count was recorded for this clone. This chain connects TRBV27 to TRBJ1-1; D may be TRBD1 (5 bases). This CDR3 region has 14 residues. Germline-derived CDR1 and CDR2 are MNHEY and SMNVEV (reference sequence). V was pared by 2 bases and J by 0 bases, with 7 bases between. The DNA for the CDR3 is TGTGCCAGCAGTTTAACGGGACTGAACACTGAAGCTTTCTTT. As protein: CASSLTGLNTEAFF.

The chain uses TRBV7-3 and TRBJ1-1; 10 nucleotides match TRBD1. Per the germline V gene, CDR1 is SGHTA and CDR2 is FQGTGA. The J segment lost 0 bases and the V segment lost 5 bases, leaving 0 bases of the junction unmatched. The CDR3 consists of 14 residues. Here the CDR3 DNA reads TGTGCCAGCAGCGACAGGGGGCTGAACACTGAAGCTTTCTTT. Its protein is CASSDRGLNTEAFF.

The chain has TRBV7-2 and TRBJ1-1, with D possibly TRBD1 on 5 matching bases. CDR3 length: 13 amino acids. Germline V gene lookup returns CDR1 SGHTA and CDR2 FQGNSA. V was pared by 3 bases and J by 1 base, with 6 bases between. The CDR3 spells CASSLTANTEAFF. The CDR3 DNA sequence: TGTGCCAGCAGCTTGACAGCGAACACTGAAGCTTTCTTT.

This clone was seen only a few times. V gene TRBV21-1 combines with J gene TRBJ1-1; the table's D call of TRBD1 was not tested on the DNA. TRBV21-1 is deemed a pseudogene. The CDR3 totals 11 residues. The CDR3 loop is CARRQGTEAFF. In DNA, the CDR3 is TGTGCCAGGAGGCAGGGCACTGAAGCTTTCTTT.

In this sample, this clone turned up once. The chain employs TRBV6-6 and TRBJ1-6; possible D gene TRBD1, 6 bases. CDR1 and CDR2 (germline): MNHNY, SVGAGI (reference sequence). V lost 2 bases and J lost 4, with 9 bases in between. This CDR3 comprises 15 residues. As DNA, the CDR3 is TGTGCCAGCAGTTACCCGGACAGTTATAATTCACCCCTCCACTTT. This translates into CASSYPDSYNSPLHF.

The chain combines TRBV9 with TRBJ2-5; 10 bases are shared with TRBD2. CDR1 SGDLS and CDR2 YYNGEE come from the germline V gene. With 0 bases clipped from V and 5 bases from J, the junction kept 10 bases outside the gene matches. The CDR3 contains 17 residues. The CDR3 loop reads CASSVGSAGGRVETQYF. The CDR3 coding sequence is TGTGCCAGCAGCGTAGGCTCAGCGGGGGGGCGGGTGGAGACCCAGTACTTC.

This rearrangement joins TRBV10-3 to TRBJ2-7; D unclear. V was shortened by 0 bases and J by 1 base, with 13 bases between the two germline ends. The CDR3 spans 16 residues. CDR1 and CDR2 (germline): ENHRY, SYGVKD. Here the CDR3 reads CAISESHMLSSYEQYF. DNA for the CDR3: TGTGCCATCAGTGAGTCCCACATGCTGTCGTCCTACGAGCAGTACTTC.

The V gene is TRBV28, the J gene TRBJ1-3; possibly TRBD1 for D (6 bases). Deletions cut 6 bases from V and 5 bases from J, with 17 bases between. Germline V gene data show CDR1 as MDHEN and CDR2 as SYDVKM. The CDR3 is 15 residues long. The DNA of the CDR3 is TGTGCCAGCAGCTTGGGTGGGGGGCCTCGAAACACCATATATTTT. Protein product: CASSLGGGPRNTIYF.

This chain connects TRBV5-1 to TRBJ2-3; 7 positions agree with TRBD1. This CDR3 has 14 residues. The V gene end was trimmed by 0 bases and the J gene end by 4 bases; junction bases not matched to a gene: 2. Germline CDR1 is SGHRS and CDR2 is YFSETQ. For the CDR3, the DNA is TGCGCCAGCAGCTTGGGACAGGGCTCAGATACGCAGTATTTT. It yields the protein CASSLGQGSDTQYF.

The V and J genes are TRBV11-2 and TRBJ1-2; 7 bases align to TRBD1. CDR3 length equals 16 residues. The V gene end was trimmed by 4 bases and the J gene end by 0 bases; junction bases not matched to a gene: 8. Germline CDR1 is SGHAT and CDR2 is FQNNGV. The CDR3: CASSSQGSLANYGYTF. The CDR3 region has the DNA TGTGCCAGCAGCTCACAGGGGTCGTTAGCTAACTATGGCTACACCTTC.

For the CDR3, the DNA is TGTGCCAGCAGCCAAGCTGGCACAGATACGCAGTATTTT. This codes for CASSQAGTDTQYF. This chain uses TRBV5-6 with TRBJ2-3; D remains unclear. The CDR3 covers 13 residues. V was clipped by 4 bases and J by 1 base, with 7 bases between them. Germline V gene data show CDR1 as SGHDT and CDR2 as YYEEEE.

The chain uses TRBV19 and TRBJ2-7, with a tentative D call TRBD2 (5 bases). V was pared by 6 bases and J by 1 base, with 13 bases between. This CDR3 comprises 14 residues. Germline V gene sequence: CDR1 LNHDA, CDR2 SQIVND (reference sequence). CDR3 amino acids: CASRYHGGSYEQYF. In DNA, the CDR3 is TGTGCCAGTAGGTATCACGGCGGGTCCTACGAGCAGTACTTC.

The V and J genes are TRBV5-1 and TRBJ1-6, with unresolved D. V was trimmed by 5 bases and J by 0 bases, leaving 12 bases between them. Germline assignment: CDR1 SGHRS and CDR2 YFSETQ. CDR3 size: 16 residues. The CDR3 spells CASSRMASSYNSPLHF. CDR3 sequence (DNA): TGCGCCAGCAGTAGGATGGCGAGCTCCTATAATTCACCCCTCCACTTT.

The V call is TRBV7-7, the J call TRBJ1-1, with D unclear. CDR3 length: 14 amino acids. V lost 5 bases to trimming and J lost 1 base, with 11 bases between them. Germline CDR1 is SSHAT and CDR2 is FNYEAQ (reference sequence). For the CDR3, the DNA is TGTGCCAGCAGCCTAACATTAGGGAACACTGAAGCTTTCTTT. It is translated as CASSLTLGNTEAFF.

The chain couples TRBV6-1 to TRBJ1-5; D gene uncertain. Germline-derived CDR1 and CDR2 are MNHNS and SASEGT. The V gene lost 1 base and the J gene lost 6 bases, with 10 bases spanning the gap. This CDR3 comprises 14 residues. The CDR3 protein is CASSEVDIGQPQHF. DNA for the CDR3: TGTGCCAGCAGTGAAGTAGACATTGGTCAGCCCCAGCATTTT.

V usage is TRBV29-1 and J usage is TRBJ1-1, with 8 bases aligning to TRBD1. The CDR3 is 12 amino acids. The V gene's germline CDR1 is SQVTM and CDR2 ANQGSEA. V was pared by 8 bases and J by 4 bases, with 6 bases of the junction left unmatched. The CDR3 here is CSTRQGTTEAFF. In DNA, the CDR3 is TGCAGCACAAGACAGGGGACCACTGAAGCTTTCTTT.

The J gene is TRBJ2-3, the V gene TRBV28, with 10 bases aligning to TRBD1. V dropped 6 bases and J dropped 5; count of bases not matched to a gene: 11. Germline V gene sequence: CDR1 MDHEN, CDR2 SYDVKM. This CDR3 comprises 16 residues. The CDR3 sequence: CASSRQGQGVVDTQYF. Written as DNA, the CDR3 is TGTGCCAGCAGCCGCCAAGGACAGGGGGTGGTAGATACGCAGTATTTT.

The chain couples TRBV19 to TRBJ2-7, with TRBD2 as a possible D gene (5 bases). The CDR3 totals 13 residues. CDR1 LNHDA and CDR2 SQIVND come from the germline V gene (reference sequence). V lost 3 bases and J 2 bases, leaving 8 bases between the germline ends. CDR3 DNA sequence: TGTGCCAGTAGTATCCGGGGAACCTACGAGCAGTACTTC. Amino acid sequence: CASSIRGTYEQYF.

The chain has TRBV6-4 and TRBJ2-3; D possibly corresponds to TRBD2 (6 bases). This CDR3 has 19 amino acids. The germline V and J ends were trimmed by 5 bases and 4 bases, with 28 bases remaining between them. Looked up from germline, CDR1 is MRHNA and CDR2 is SNTAGT. In nucleotides, the CDR3 is TGTGCCAGCAGTACCCGCACCGGGACTCCAAATTGTATGGCAGATACGCAGTATTTT. Translation: CASSTRTGTPNCMADTQYF.

The chain links TRBV19 to TRBJ1-6; weak D call: TRBD1 (5 bases). From germline, CDR1 is LNHDA and CDR2 SQIVND (reference sequence). There are 14 residues in the CDR3. V shed 5 bases and J shed 10 bases, with 15 bases lying between them. The CDR3 bases are TGTGCCAGTAGTCCGGGACCGTGGGACTCACCCCTCCACTTT. This encodes CASSPGPWDSPLHF.

The rearrangement uses TRBV10-3 and TRBJ1-5; D not certain. CDR1 and CDR2 (germline): ENHRY, SYGVKD. CDR3 size: 13 residues. V was cut by 3 bases and J by 0 bases, with 3 bases left in between. CDR3 bases: TGTGCCATCAGTGACAATAGCAATCAGCCCCAGCATTTT. Its translation is CAISDNSNQPQHF.

The chain combines TRBV27 with TRBJ2-3; D gene uncertain. The CDR3 totals 14 residues. V shed 5 bases and J shed 2 bases, with 11 bases lying between them. The V gene's germline CDR1 is MNHEY and CDR2 SMNVEV (reference sequence). CDR3 sequence (DNA): TGTGCCAGCAGTAGGGCAGTTCCCACAGATACGCAGTATTTT. Its protein product is CASSRAVPTDTQYF.

The chain is built from TRBV6-5 and TRBJ1-2, with a tentative D call TRBD1 (5 bases). This CDR3 region has 14 residues. Trimming took 6 bases from V and 4 from J, leaving 15 bases between them. From germline, CDR1 is MNHEY and CDR2 SVGAGI. The DNA for the CDR3 is TGTGCCAGCAGGGCTGGGCCAGGGAGCTATGGCTACACCTTC. Translation: CASRAGPGSYGYTF.

The V call is TRBV11-2, the J call TRBJ1-6; D remains unclear. Germline V gene lookup returns CDR1 SGHAT and CDR2 FQNNGV. There are 15 residues in the CDR3. V lost 4 bases to trimming and J lost 2 bases, with 9 bases between them. The CDR3 reads CASSSPYAYNSPLHF. CDR3 coding DNA: TGTGCCAGCAGCTCCCCCTATGCCTATAATTCACCCCTCCACTTT. Drawing the rest from reference TRBV11-2 and TRBJ1-6, the complete variable domain is EAGVAQSPRYKIIEKRQSVAFWCNPISGHATLYWYQQILGQGPKLLIQFQNNGVVDDSQLPKDRFSAERLKGVDSTLKIQPAKLEDSAVYLCASSSPYAYNSPLHFGNGTRLTVT.

DNA for the CDR3: TGTGCCAGCAGCCCAAATGGCCCTCCACAGTGTATTCAAGAGACCCAGTACTTC. Translation: CASSPNGPPQCIQETQYF. The chain joins TRBV21-1 to TRBJ2-5; the tabulated D call, TRBD1, remains unverified against the DNA. TRBV21-1 is an annotated pseudogene. The CDR3 loop spans 18 amino acids.

The rearrangement uses TRBV6-5 and TRBJ1-6, with 9 bases aligning to TRBD1. V shed 4 bases and J 5 bases; nucleotides not matched to a gene: 3. Germline CDR1 reads MNHEY; CDR2 reads SVGAGI. The CDR3 length is 15 residues. The DNA of the CDR3 is TGTGCCAGCAGTTCATGGGACAGGGATAATTCACCCCTCCACTTT. This sequence encodes CASSSWDRDNSPLHF.

The chain carries TRBV19 and TRBJ2-7, with D possibly TRBD1 on 6 matching bases. CDR1 is LNHDA, CDR2 SQIVND, per germline (reference sequence). This CDR3 spans 15 amino acids. V was shortened by 4 bases and J by 2 bases, with 15 bases between the two germline ends. The DNA of the CDR3 is TGTGCCAGTAGTAATCAGGGGCGCGGTACCTACGAGCAGTACTTC. As protein: CASSNQGRGTYEQYF.

J is TRBJ2-1 and V is TRBV19; 12 bases line up with TRBD2. V dropped 5 bases and J dropped 8; count of bases not matched to a gene: 7. Germline loops: CDR1 LNHDA, CDR2 SQIVND (reference sequence). This CDR3 has 15 amino acids. CDR3 in DNA: TGTGCCAGTAGTTTTCTAGCGGGGGGGCGCGATGAGCAGTTCTTC. It specifies CASSFLAGGRDEQFF.